This TCR beta chain emerged from a study of beta chain features in type 1 diabetes. The germline V and J ends were trimmed by 3 bases and 6 bases, with 8 bases remaining between them. Germline lookup yields CDR1 DFQATT and CDR2 SNEGSKA (reference sequence). This CDR3 has 11 amino acids. This clone was observed a handful of times. Its matching antigen is unknown. Purities over 95% were achieved in all sorted populations. Isolated RNA was reverse transcribed in full, so expressed TCRB transcripts were sequenced. The repertoire was sequenced with immunoSEQ multiplex PCR; TCRdb's copy has only in-frame clones and lacks some. The data hold a few hundred thousand clones, with approximately 15% observed a single time. The study, taken as a whole, reports: Any HLA-type effect on TCRB rearrangement remained unresolved here. When Type 1 diabetes patients were examined, their TCRB CDR3s proved moderately but significantly shorter in all four CD4+ subsets.

Specimen: naive CD4+ T cells from blood. This clonotype was obtained from a woman aged 18-30 years with type 1 diabetes. The rearrangement uses TRBV20-1 and TRBJ1-1, with no clear D. The CDR3 DNA sequence: TGCAGTGCTAGTATGAGGGCTGAAGCTTTCTTT. Translation gives CSASMRAEAFF.